There are many counts of the clone carrying this T cell receptor beta chain. CDR1 and CDR2 from the germline V gene are SGHTA and FQGTGA. CDR3 length: 13 amino acids. The V segment lost 5 bases and the J segment 11 bases; nucleotides outside the gene matches: 9. This sample is part of a study of T-cell memory formation after mild COVID-19. TCRdb processed the 5' RACE reads anew with MiXCR; each CDR3 protein has one entry. The data show about 170,000 distinct CDR3 sequences, around 13% seen once. The sequencing input was PBMCs or a T cell subset sorted from them (not recorded which). This sequence originates from a man aged 18 to 29 who had mild COVID-19 (a few samples of this study predate the infection). Cell type and time point are not known. This rearrangement joins TRBV7-3 to TRBJ2-3, with 8 positions matching TRBD2. The CDR3 here is CASSPRRGGGQYF. CDR3 DNA sequence: TGTGCCAGCAGCCCCCGCCGGGGGGGGGGGCAGTATTTT.